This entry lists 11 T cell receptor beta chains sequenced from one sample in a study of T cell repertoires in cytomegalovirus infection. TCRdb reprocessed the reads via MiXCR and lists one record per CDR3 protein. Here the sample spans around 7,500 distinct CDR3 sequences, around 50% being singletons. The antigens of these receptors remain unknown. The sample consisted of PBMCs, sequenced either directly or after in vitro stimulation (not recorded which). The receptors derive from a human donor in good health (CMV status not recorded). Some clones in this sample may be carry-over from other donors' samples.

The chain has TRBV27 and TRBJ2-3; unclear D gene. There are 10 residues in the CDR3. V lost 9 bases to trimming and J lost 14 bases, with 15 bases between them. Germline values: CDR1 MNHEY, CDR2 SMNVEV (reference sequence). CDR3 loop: CASHGYTTYF. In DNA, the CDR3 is TGTGCCAGTCACGGCTATACGACGTATTTT.

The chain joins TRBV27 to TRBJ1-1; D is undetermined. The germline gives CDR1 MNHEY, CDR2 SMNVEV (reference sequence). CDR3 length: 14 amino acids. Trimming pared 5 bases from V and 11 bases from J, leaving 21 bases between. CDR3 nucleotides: TGTGCCAGCAGTCTATGGGCCAAGGCCCCAGACGCTTTCTTT. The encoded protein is CASSLWAKAPDAFF.

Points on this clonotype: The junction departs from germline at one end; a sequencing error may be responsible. This chain's CDR3 is CSSSLIGVIPYNEQFF. CDR3 in DNA: TGTTCCAGCAGCTTAATCGGGGTCATCCCCTACAATGAGCAGTTCTTC. V gene TRBV7-9 combines with J gene TRBJ2-1, with D tentatively TRBD2 (5 bases). Germline V CDR1 and CDR2: SEHNR, FQNEAQ (reference sequence). The CDR3 loop spans 16 amino acids.

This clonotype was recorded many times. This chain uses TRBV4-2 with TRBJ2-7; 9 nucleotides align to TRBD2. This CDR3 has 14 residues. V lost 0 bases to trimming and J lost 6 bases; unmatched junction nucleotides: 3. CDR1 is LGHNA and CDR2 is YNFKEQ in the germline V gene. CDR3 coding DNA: TGTGCCAGCAGCCAAGACCTTAGCGGGAGCGAGCAGTACTTC. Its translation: CASSQDLSGSEQYF.

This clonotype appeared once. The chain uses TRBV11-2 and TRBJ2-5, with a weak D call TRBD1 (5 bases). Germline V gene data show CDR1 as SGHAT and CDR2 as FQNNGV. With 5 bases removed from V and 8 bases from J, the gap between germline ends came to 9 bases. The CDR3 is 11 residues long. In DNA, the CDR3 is TGTGCCAGCAGCACCCAGGGAACCCAGTACTTC. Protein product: CASSTQGTQYF.

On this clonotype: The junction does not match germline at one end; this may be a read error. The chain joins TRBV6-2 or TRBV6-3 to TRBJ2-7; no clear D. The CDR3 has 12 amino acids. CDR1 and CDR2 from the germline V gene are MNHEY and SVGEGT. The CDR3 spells CASIYLPREKYF. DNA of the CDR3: TGTGCAAGCATTTACCTCCCCCGCGAGAAGTACTTC.

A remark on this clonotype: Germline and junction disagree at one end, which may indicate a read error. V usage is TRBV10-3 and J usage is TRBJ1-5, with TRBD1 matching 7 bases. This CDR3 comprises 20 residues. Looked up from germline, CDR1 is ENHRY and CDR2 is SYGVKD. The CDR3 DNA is TGTGCCCTCAGTGAGTCGGAACAGGGGAGTGACGAGACTCGCAATCCGCACCAGCATTTT. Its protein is CALSESEQGSDETRNPHQHF.

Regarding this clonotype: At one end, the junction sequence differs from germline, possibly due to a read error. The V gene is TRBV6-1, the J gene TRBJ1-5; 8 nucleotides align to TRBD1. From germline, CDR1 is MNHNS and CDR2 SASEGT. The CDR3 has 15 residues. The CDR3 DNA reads TGTGCCACAGTCCCCCGACAGGGGACCAATCATCCCCAGCATTTT. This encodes CATVPRQGTNHPQHF.

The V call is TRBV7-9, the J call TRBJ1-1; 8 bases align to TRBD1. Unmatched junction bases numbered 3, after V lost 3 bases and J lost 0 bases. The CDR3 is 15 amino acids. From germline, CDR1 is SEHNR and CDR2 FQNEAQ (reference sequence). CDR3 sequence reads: CASSLPDRVNTEAFF. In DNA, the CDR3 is TGTGCCAGCAGCTTGCCGGACAGGGTGAACACTGAAGCTTTCTTT.

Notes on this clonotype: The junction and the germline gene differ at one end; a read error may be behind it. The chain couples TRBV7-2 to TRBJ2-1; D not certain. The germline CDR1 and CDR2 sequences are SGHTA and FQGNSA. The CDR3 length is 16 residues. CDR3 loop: CASSLLGISTDNEPFF. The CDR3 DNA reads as TGTGCCAGCAGCTTGTTGGGAATATCAACCGATAATGAGCCGTTCTTC.

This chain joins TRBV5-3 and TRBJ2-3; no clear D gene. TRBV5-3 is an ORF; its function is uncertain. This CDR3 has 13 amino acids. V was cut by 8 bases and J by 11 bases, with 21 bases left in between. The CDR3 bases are TGTGCCAGCAGCCCCGAATTTGTCGCTGAGCAGTATTTT. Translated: CASSPEFVAEQYF.